A single sample is the source of the 8 T cell receptor beta chains below, sequenced in a study of OX40 agonist ivuxolimab in advanced cancers. Only in-frame clones appear in the TCRdb table, and some are missing; sequencing was by immunoSEQ multiplex PCR. The sample has tens of thousands of clones, roughly 87% seen once. The input for sequencing was CD4+ or CD8+ T cells sorted from blood, taken in a trial of the OX40 agonist ivuxolimab. The receptors here all came from an adult with an advanced solid tumor such as melanoma, head and neck, liver or kidney cancer.

A few counts support this clone. This rearrangement joins TRBV4-1 to TRBJ1-6; a possible D gene is TRBD1 (5 bases). CDR1 and CDR2 from the germline V gene are MGHRA and YSYEKL. This CDR3 contains 15 residues. The germline V and J ends were trimmed by 3 bases and 6 bases, with 12 bases remaining between them. The CDR3 loop reads CASSQTRVANSPLHF. CDR3 bases: TGCGCCAGCAGCCAGACCAGGGTAGCTAATTCACCCCTCCACTTT.

This chain connects TRBV11-3 to TRBJ2-1; possibly TRBD2 for D (6 bases). This CDR3 spans 15 amino acids. Germline V gene data show CDR1 as SGHNT and CDR2 as YENEEA. V was clipped by 5 bases and J by 4 bases, with 15 bases between them. The CDR3 spells CASSPPGTDYNEQFF. Written as DNA, the CDR3 is TGTGCCAGCAGCCCGCCCGGGACTGATTACAATGAGCAGTTCTTC.

The chain employs TRBV4-2 and TRBJ1-2, with D hard to call. Germline assignment: CDR1 LGHNA and CDR2 YNFKEQ. The CDR3 length is 16 residues. Trimming stripped 0 bases from V and 0 bases from J, with 11 bases between. CDR3 nucleotides: TGTGCCAGCAGCCAAGATCGATGGGGAGCTAACTATGGCTACACCTTC. Translated, it gives CASSQDRWGANYGYTF.

This clone appeared a few times. The V and J genes are TRBV30 and TRBJ2-1, with 8 bases lining up with TRBD2. This CDR3 comprises 12 residues. CDR1 is GTSNPN and CDR2 is SVGIG in the germline V gene (reference sequence). J was trimmed by 10 bases and V by 2 bases; bases with no gene match: 4. CDR3 DNA: TGTGCCTGGAGTCCGATAGCGGGGGAGCAGTTCTTC. Protein sequence: CAWSPIAGEQFF. Filled out from reference TRBV30 and TRBJ2-1, the complete variable domain reads SQTIHQWPATLVQPVGSPLSLECTVEGTSNPNLYWYRQAAGRGLQLLFYSVGIGQISSEVPQNLSASRPQDRQFILSSKKLLLSDSGFYLCAWSPIAGEQFFGPGTRLTVL.

This chain uses TRBV14 with TRBJ2-7, with 9 bases matching TRBD1. J was trimmed by 3 bases and V by 4 bases; bases with no gene match: 10. Germline V gene lookup returns CDR1 SGHDN and CDR2 FVKESK. The length of the CDR3 is 16 residues. This CDR3 reads CASSRNFGTGFYEQYF. Here the CDR3 DNA reads TGTGCCAGCAGCCGCAACTTCGGGACAGGGTTCTACGAGCAGTACTTC.

This rearrangement joins TRBV5-6 to TRBJ2-3; TRBD1 or TRBD2 may be the D gene (6 bases each). CDR1 SGHDT and CDR2 YYEEEE come from the germline V gene. V shed 3 bases and J shed 1 base, with 12 bases lying between them. The CDR3 extends over 15 amino acids. The DNA of the CDR3 is TGTGCCAGCAGCTCGGAGGGGGTTGGCACAGATACGCAGTATTTT. Translating gives CASSSEGVGTDTQYF.

This chain uses TRBV4-2 with TRBJ2-3, with 9 bases fitting TRBD2. Per the germline V gene, CDR1 is LGHNA and CDR2 is YNFKEQ. The V and J ends lost 0 bases and 4 bases, in that order; junction bases with no gene match: 5. This CDR3 spans 16 amino acids. The CDR3 nucleotides are TGTGCCAGCAGCCAAGAGGGAGCGGGGGGCCCAGATACGCAGTATTTT. It yields the protein CASSQEGAGGPDTQYF.

The rearrangement uses TRBV30 and TRBJ1-5; D remains unclear. There are 14 residues in the CDR3. V lost 3 bases and J lost 5, with 14 bases in between. Germline V gene sequence: CDR1 GTSNPN, CDR2 SVGIG (reference sequence). CDR3 sequence: CAWSSGTGDQPQHF. CDR3 in DNA: TGTGCCTGGAGCTCGGGTACCGGGGATCAGCCCCAGCATTTT.